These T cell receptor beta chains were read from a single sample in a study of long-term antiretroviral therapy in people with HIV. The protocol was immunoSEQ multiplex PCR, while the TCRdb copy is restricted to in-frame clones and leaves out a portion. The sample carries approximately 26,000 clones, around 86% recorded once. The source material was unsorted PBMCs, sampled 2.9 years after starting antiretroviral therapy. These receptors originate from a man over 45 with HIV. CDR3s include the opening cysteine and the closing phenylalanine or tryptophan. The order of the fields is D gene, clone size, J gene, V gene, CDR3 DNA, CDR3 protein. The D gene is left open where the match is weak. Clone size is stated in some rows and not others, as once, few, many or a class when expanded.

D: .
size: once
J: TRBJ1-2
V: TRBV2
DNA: TGTGCCAGCAGTGACTTCCAGGGGAGGTTAGCCTATGGCTACACCTTC
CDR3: CASSDFQGRLAYGYTF

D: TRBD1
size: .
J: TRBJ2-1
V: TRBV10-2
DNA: TGCGCCAGCACGGTGGCAGGGGGCGAGCAGTTCTTC
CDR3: CASTVAGGEQFF

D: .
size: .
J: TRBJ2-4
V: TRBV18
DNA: TGTGCCAGCTCACCAGCATCCGTAGCCAAAAACATTCAGTACTTC
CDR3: CASSPASVAKNIQYF

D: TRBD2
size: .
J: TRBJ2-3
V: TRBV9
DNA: TGTGCCAGCAGCGTAGGTAGCGGGGGAGTTTCAGACACAGATACGCAGTATTTT
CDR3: CASSVGSGGVSDTDTQYF

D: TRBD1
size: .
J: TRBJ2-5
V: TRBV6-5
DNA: TGTGCCAGCAGTGACTGGGGACAGGGACAAGAGACCCAGTACTTC
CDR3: CASSDWGQGQETQYF

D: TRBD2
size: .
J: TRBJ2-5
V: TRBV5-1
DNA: TGCGCCAGCAGCGCGGTCCCGGGACTAGCGGGGGCCCAAGAGACCCAGTACTTC
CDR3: CASSAVPGLAGAQETQYF

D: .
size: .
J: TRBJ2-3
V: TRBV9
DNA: TGTGCCAGCAGCGTAGGGGGGGGGCGCAGGGACCTTTTTTTAACTAGCACAGATACGCAGTATTTT
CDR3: CASSVGGGRRDLFLTSTDTQYF

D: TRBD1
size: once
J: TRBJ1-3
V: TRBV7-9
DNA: TGTGCCAGCAGCCCTCGGACAGGGGTCGATAACACCATATATTTT
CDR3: CASSPRTGVDNTIYF

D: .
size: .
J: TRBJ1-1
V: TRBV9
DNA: TGTGCCAGCAGCGGGGGGGGAACTGAAGCTTTCTTT
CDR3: CASSGGGTEAFF

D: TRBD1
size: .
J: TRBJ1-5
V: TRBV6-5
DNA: TGTGCCAGCCGGGACAGGGGTAATCAGCCCCAGCATTTT
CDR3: CASRDRGNQPQHF

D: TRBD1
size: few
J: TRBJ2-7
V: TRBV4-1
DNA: TGCGCCAGCAGCCAGGGGCCCGGGACAGGGGTTGGTTACGAGCAGTACTTC
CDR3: CASSQGPGTGVGYEQYF